The entry below describes one T cell receptor (beta chain). This record comes from a study of CXCR3-negative and CXCR3-positive naive CD8 T cells. The authors made the TRB cDNA libraries by 5' RACE using UMI labels. TCRdb reprocessed the 5' RACE reads, keeping one entry per CDR3 protein, no DNA. This sample contains roughly 24,000 distinct CDR3 sequences. Per germline, CDR1 MDHEN and CDR2 SYDVKM. The CDR3 contains 16 residues. Sequenced material: naive CXCR3- CD8+ T cells from blood. Subset given: CD45RO-CCR7+CD27+CD95- naive CD8+ T cells lacking CXCR3 (TNR3-). The chain couples TRBV28 to TRBJ2-5; TCRdb calls TRBD2, which cannot be checked without DNA. The receptor was isolated from a human donor in good health. Some clones in this sample may be carry-over from other donors' samples. The CDR3 is CASSLRLAGSQETQYF. Full variable domain (missing parts from reference TRBV28 and TRBJ2-5): DVKVTQSSRYLVKRTGEKVFLECVQDMDHENMFWYRQDPGLGLRLIYFSYDVKMKEKGDIPEGYSVSREKKERFSLILESASTNQTSMYLCASSLRLAGSQETQYFGPGTRLLVL.